Shown below are 3 T cell receptor beta chains from a single sample sequenced in a study of T cells in Graves' hyperthyroidism and ophthalmopathy. Amplification of TCR beta CDR3 regions was performed using RNA transcripts as template. Initially, a first-round RT-PCR of the TCR CDR3 employed the HTBI primer set. TCRdb re-analysed the multiplex PCR reads in MiXCR, keeping a single row per CDR3 protein. The repertoire consists of about 700,000 distinct CDR3 sequences, with 45% occurring once and the leading ten covering 6.5% to 9%. Sequences were obtained from peripheral blood or thyroid tissue (not recorded which). The receptors shown here come from an adult man with Graves' disease, either hyperthyroidism or ophthalmopathy (not recorded which).

Written as DNA, the CDR3 is TGCAGTGCTAGTCGAGCCTACGTCTCCTACGAGCAGTACTTC. This codes for CSASRAYVSYEQYF. This chain links TRBV20-1 with TRBJ2-7; D uncertain. The CDR3 extends over 14 amino acids. From germline, CDR1 is DFQATT and CDR2 SNEGSKA (reference sequence). Trimming removed 3 bases at V and 0 bases at J, with 12 bases between.

J is TRBJ2-7 and V is TRBV7-8; 7 nucleotides agree with TRBD2. Germline V gives CDR1 SGHVS, CDR2 FQNEAQ. Germline trimming cut 6 bases from V and 7 bases from J; bases unmatched to any gene: 9. The CDR3 is made up of 13 amino acids. CDR3 protein: CASRYGGNMEQYF. Written as DNA, the CDR3 is TGTGCCAGCAGATACGGGGGGAATATGGAGCAGTACTTC.

This clonotype has more than one count but fewer than ten. A much larger clone differs from this one at a single base, so this may be a read error. The chain joins TRBV29-1 to TRBJ1-2; TRBD1 matches at 12 bases. Germline V gene data show CDR1 as SQVTM and CDR2 as ANQGSEA. V dropped 1 base and J dropped 7; count of bases not matched to a gene: 4. The CDR3 has 14 amino acids. Written as DNA, the CDR3 is TGCAGCGTTGAAGTAGGGACAGGGGGCTTTGGCTACACCTTC. Its translation is CSVEVGTGGFGYTF.